This T cell receptor beta chain was profiled in a study of blood T cell repertoires in COVID-19 (dated by TCRdb to 2020 to 2021). In terms of the full investigation: The collaborator samples originated in the United States, Italy and Spain and spanned the acute and convalescent phases of COVID-19. The prospective study material was composed of cDNA or gDNA derived from T cells, B-cell-depleted T cells, or PBMCs. Deeply sampled blood TCRbeta repertoires from subjects exposed to, actively infected with, or recovered from COVID-19 were included in the dataset. The repertoires were released in a freely available public database intended as a resource for research on the immune response to SARS-CoV-2. Samples came from the ongoing ImmuneRACE study (first 160 participants) plus 1,254 subjects from 6 global collaborators. The sample metadata nearly always contained a de-identified subject ID, COVID-19 status, age in years and sex. Where HLA class I and class II types were available, the types were taken from metadata supplied by the sample provider, not from assay-based typing.

On the study overall, not on this receptor specifically: The quantity of clinical and demographic metadata differed by source and by participant and was supplied without curation.

TCRbeta CDR3 regions were amplified from genomic DNA by means of the immunoSEQ Assay, a bias-controlled multiplex PCR. Regarding the original processing steps: Within the assay, amplification of reference gene primers was used to estimate how many nucleated cells each sample contained. To quantify the absolute abundance of each unique TCRbeta CDR3 rearrangement, sequence reads were collapsed and filtered. For each sample, productive Simpson clonality was calculated as the square root of Simpson's diversity index across productive rearrangements. TCRdb took over this immuneACCESS table, retaining in-frame rearrangements with V and J assigned. Such tables are incomplete; in checked studies, under half of the missing clones stem from an unresolved V gene, and the remainder is unexplained. V and J calls and clone size are copied from that table; D and trimming were computed from the DNA. The sample table lists approximately 290,000 clones, 90% of them with a count of one. The top ten constitute 4% to 5.5% of the sample.

As for this clone: No cognate antigen has been identified for it. No much larger clone exists at a distance of one base, and base qualities are not known.

In the prospective study, participants were roughly 18 to 95 years old, resided in 25 or so geographic areas of the United States, and were enrolled through a virtual design. In the prospective study, cohorts were assigned on the basis of participant-reported clinical history obtained from a screening survey and a study questionnaire. Each participant in the prospective study had whole blood, serum and a nasopharyngeal or oropharyngeal swab collected by mobile phlebotomists. Over a 2-month period, participants in the prospective study had the option of providing additional blood draws and questionnaires. Before DNA extraction, blood samples from the prospective study were shipped at room temperature or frozen. V is cut back by 5 bases and J by 5 bases, with 9 bases in the junction unmatched. CDR1 and CDR2 were assigned from the germline V gene as MDHEN and SYDVKM. Inclusive of the bounding cysteine and phenylalanine, the CDR3 is 15 residues long. CDR3 DNA only is kept here, 45 bases in frame from base 1.

The source of this sequence is a young woman with acute COVID-19. Sequencing used PBMCs or T cells enriched from blood (not recorded which). The sequence is built from TRBV28 and TRBJ2-3, with 8 central nucleotides matching TRBD1. The DNA sequence is as follows: TGTGCCAGCAGTCCAGGGGGCGCCTCTAAAGATACGCAGTATTTT. Its protein reads: CASSPGGASKDTQYF.